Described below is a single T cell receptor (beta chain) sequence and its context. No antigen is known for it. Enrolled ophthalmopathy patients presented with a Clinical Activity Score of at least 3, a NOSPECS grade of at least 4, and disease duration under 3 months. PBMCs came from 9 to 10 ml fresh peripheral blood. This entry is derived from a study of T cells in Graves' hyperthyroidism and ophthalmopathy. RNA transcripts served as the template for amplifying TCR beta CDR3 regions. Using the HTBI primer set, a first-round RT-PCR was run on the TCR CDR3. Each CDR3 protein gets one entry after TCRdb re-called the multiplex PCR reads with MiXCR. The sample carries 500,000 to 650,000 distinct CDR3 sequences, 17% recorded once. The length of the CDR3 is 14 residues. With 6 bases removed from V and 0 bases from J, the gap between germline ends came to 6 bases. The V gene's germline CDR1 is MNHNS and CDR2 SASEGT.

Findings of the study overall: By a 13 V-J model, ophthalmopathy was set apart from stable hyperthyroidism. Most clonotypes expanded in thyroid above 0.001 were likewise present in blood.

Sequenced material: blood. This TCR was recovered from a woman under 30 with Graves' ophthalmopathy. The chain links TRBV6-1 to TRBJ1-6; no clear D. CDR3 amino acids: CASRRSSYNSPLHF. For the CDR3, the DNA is TGTGCCAGCAGAAGGAGCTCCTATAATTCACCCCTCCACTTT.